The TCR beta chain described here comes from a study of identical twins. This CDR3 has 12 amino acids. V was clipped by 2 bases and J by 5 bases, with 7 bases between them. CDR1 is DFQATT and CDR2 is SNEGSKA in the germline V gene (reference sequence). TCRdb reanalysed the 5' RACE reads using MiXCR and keeps one entry per CDR3 protein. The repertoire holds approximately 620,000 distinct CDR3 sequences, 8% to 9% seen once, with roughly 0.97% in the top ten. These same records also appear under a second study, on yellow fever vaccine responses in identical twins.

This receptor was obtained from a young woman in good health. The gene calls are TRBV20-1 and TRBJ1-5; D call uncertain. The sample consisted of PBMCs. CDR3 in DNA: TGCAGTGCTAGACGCAAGGATCAGCCCCAGCATTTT. Translating it yields CSARRKDQPQHF.